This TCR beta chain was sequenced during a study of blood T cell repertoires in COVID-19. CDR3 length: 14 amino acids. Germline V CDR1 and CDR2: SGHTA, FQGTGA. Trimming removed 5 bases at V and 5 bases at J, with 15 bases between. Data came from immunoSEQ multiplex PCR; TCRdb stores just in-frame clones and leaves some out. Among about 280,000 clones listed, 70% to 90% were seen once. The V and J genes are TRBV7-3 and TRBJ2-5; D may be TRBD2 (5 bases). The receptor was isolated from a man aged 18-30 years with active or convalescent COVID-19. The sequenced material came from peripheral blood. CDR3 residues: CASSRTGPGETQYF. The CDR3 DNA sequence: TGTGCCAGCAGCCGGACTGGCCCCGGGGAGACCCAGTACTTC.